A single sample is the source of the 24 T cell receptor beta chains below, sequenced in a study of identical twins. TCRdb used MiXCR to reprocess the 5' RACE reads, holding one entry per CDR3 protein. The sample has hundreds of thousands of distinct CDR3 sequences; over 8.5% are singletons. The same data also went into a second study, on yellow fever vaccine responses in identical twins.

The sequenced sample consisted of PBMCs. The receptors derive from a young woman in good health.

This clonotype was counted a few times. The V and J genes are TRBV11-2 and TRBJ1-1, with 7 bases matching TRBD1. Looked up from germline, CDR1 is SGHAT and CDR2 is FQNNGV. J gave up 0 bases and V 4 bases, and 2 bases lay outside the gene matches. The CDR3 loop spans 14 amino acids. The CDR3 bases are TGTGCCAGCAGCTCCCAGGGGGTGAACACTGAAGCTTTCTTT. This gives the protein CASSSQGVNTEAFF.

V and J are TRBV12-3 or TRBV12-4 and TRBJ2-5, with a weak D call TRBD2 (5 bases). This CDR3 has 13 amino acids. V lost 6 bases to trimming and J lost 7 bases, with 15 bases between them. For the CDR3, the DNA is TGTGCCAGCAGCCGGGCCAACGGAGGGACCCAGTACTTC. It encodes CASSRANGGTQYF.

The chain carries TRBV27 and TRBJ1-2, with TRBD1 as a possible D gene (6 bases). Germline V gene data show CDR1 as MNHEY and CDR2 as SMNVEV (reference sequence). Trimming left V 3 bases short and J 2 bases short, with 10 bases between. This CDR3 has 14 amino acids. This CDR3 reads CASSLTGLNYGYTF. In nucleotides, the CDR3 is TGTGCCAGCAGTTTGACAGGCCTCAACTATGGCTACACCTTC.

This clonotype occurred many times. V usage is TRBV11-2 and J usage is TRBJ1-1; D may be TRBD1 (5 bases). Looked up from germline, CDR1 is SGHAT and CDR2 is FQNNGV. The CDR3 sequence is 15 residues long. V gave up 4 bases and J gave up 1 base, with 13 bases separating them. Written as DNA, the CDR3 is TGTGCCAGCAGCTCCCTGCAGGGAAGGAACACTGAAGCTTTCTTT. Protein product: CASSSLQGRNTEAFF. The complete variable domain, with remaining parts taken from reference TRBV11-2 and TRBJ1-1, reads EAGVAQSPRYKIIEKRQSVAFWCNPISGHATLYWYQQILGQGPKLLIQFQNNGVVDDSQLPKDRFSAERLKGVDSTLKIQPAKLEDSAVYLCASSSLQGRNTEAFFGQGTRLTVV.

This clonotype occurred a few times. The gene calls are TRBV20-1 and TRBJ2-3, with D possibly matching TRBD2 (6 bases). CDR3 length: 16 amino acids. V shed 3 bases and J shed 3 bases, with 19 bases lying between them. Germline CDR1 DFQATT, CDR2 SNEGSKA (reference sequence). The CDR3: CSARTRLVVGTDTQYF. CDR3 nucleotides: TGCAGTGCTAGGACGAGACTAGTCGTGGGTACAGATACGCAGTATTTT.

This clonotype turned up a few times. The chain combines TRBV7-9 with TRBJ2-5; D remains ambiguous. Trimming removed 2 bases at V and 5 bases at J, with 15 bases between. From germline, CDR1 is SEHNR and CDR2 FQNEAQ (reference sequence). CDR3 length equals 15 residues. CDR3: CASSLPLVTRETQYF. The CDR3 bases are TGTGCCAGCAGCTTACCGCTGGTGACGCGGGAGACCCAGTACTTC.

This clonotype appeared many times. The rearrangement uses TRBV11-2 and TRBJ2-3; D gene ambiguous. The V gene lost 1 base and the J gene lost 2 bases, with 16 bases spanning the gap. The V gene's germline CDR1 is SGHAT and CDR2 FQNNGV. The CDR3 is 17 amino acids. The DNA for the CDR3 is TGTGCCAGCAGCTTAGGGGGTCTGAACCCCCTCACAGATACGCAGTATTTT. Amino acids: CASSLGGLNPLTDTQYF. The variable domain in full, with the rest retrieved from reference TRBV11-2 and TRBJ2-3, is EAGVAQSPRYKIIEKRQSVAFWCNPISGHATLYWYQQILGQGPKLLIQFQNNGVVDDSQLPKDRFSAERLKGVDSTLKIQPAKLEDSAVYLCASSLGGLNPLTDTQYFGPGTRLTVL.

CDR3 nucleotide sequence: TGTGCCAGCAGCGCCCCTCCGGTTACAGATACGCAGTATTTT. This gives the protein CASSAPPVTDTQYF. The chain uses TRBV9 and TRBJ2-3; D gene unclear. CDR3 length equals 14 residues. V was cut by 3 bases and J by 3 bases, with 11 bases left in between. Germline CDR1 is SGDLS and CDR2 is YYNGEE.

The chain links TRBV9 to TRBJ2-7, with D perhaps matching TRBD1 or TRBD2 (5 bases each). This CDR3 comprises 15 residues. The germline gives CDR1 SGDLS, CDR2 YYNGEE. The germline V and J ends were trimmed by 3 bases and 2 bases, with 15 bases remaining between them. CDR3 residues: CASSAPGRSPYEQYF. DNA of the CDR3: TGTGCCAGCAGCGCCCCGGGACGGAGTCCCTACGAGCAGTACTTC.

This clonotype has more than one count but fewer than ten. The rearrangement joins TRBV5-6 to TRBJ2-7; D gene ambiguous. Trimming took 0 bases from V and 5 from J, leaving 12 bases between them. Germline V gene sequence: CDR1 SGHDT, CDR2 YYEEEE. CDR3 length: 14 amino acids. The DNA of the CDR3 is TGTGCCAGCAGCTTGGGGCCACAATGGGACGAGCAGTACTTC. Translation gives CASSLGPQWDEQYF.

This clonotype is termed medium-sized (0.01 to 0.1%). This chain joins TRBV20-1 and TRBJ2-1; D may correspond to TRBD1 or TRBD2 (5 bases each). The CDR3 loop spans 14 amino acids. CDR1 and CDR2 from the germline V gene are DFQATT and SNEGSKA (reference sequence). Trimming shortened V by 4 bases and J by 4 bases, and 14 bases separated the two germline ends. The CDR3 DNA reads as TGCAGTGCTAACGAAGGGACGGATTACAATGAGCAGTTCTTC. Translated, it gives CSANEGTDYNEQFF.

The J gene is TRBJ2-1, the V gene TRBV4-3; D is ambiguous. V was cut by 0 bases and J by 8 bases, with 11 bases left in between. The germline gives CDR1 LGHNA, CDR2 YSLEER. This CDR3 contains 14 residues. The DNA of the CDR3 is TGCGCCAGCAGCCAAGATAAAGGGCTCCATGAGCAGTTCTTC. Amino acids: CASSQDKGLHEQFF.

This clonotype was detected many times. The CDR3 bases are TGTGCCAGCAGTCCAGGGGGAGCGAACACCGGGGAGCTGTTTTTT. This gives the protein CASSPGGANTGELFF. The rearrangement joins TRBV12-3 or TRBV12-4 to TRBJ2-2; 7 bases map to TRBD1. The CDR3 runs to 15 residues. After removal of 5 bases from V and 0 bases from J, the junction contained 3 bases not matched to a gene.

CDR3 sequence: CASSLGEYADTQYF. The CDR3 DNA sequence: TGTGCCAGCAGCTTAGGGGAGTACGCAGATACGCAGTATTTT. This sequence joins TRBV7-8 and TRBJ2-3; a weak D match, TRBD2 (5 bases). Trimming removed 1 base at V and 4 bases at J, with 9 bases between. Per germline, CDR1 SGHVS and CDR2 FQNEAQ. The CDR3 length is 14 residues.

This chain links TRBV7-9 with TRBJ2-7; D could derive from TRBD1 or TRBD2 (6 bases each). Trimming pared 5 bases from V and 5 bases from J, leaving 13 bases between. The CDR3 consists of 13 residues. Germline CDR1 reads SEHNR; CDR2 reads FQNEAQ (reference sequence). The DNA of the CDR3 is TGTGCCAGCAGCCCGAGGGGGGCGGACGAGCAGTACTTC. Its protein product is CASSPRGADEQYF.

Only a few counts were recorded for this clonotype. This chain connects TRBV5-4 to TRBJ2-5, with D uncertain. The CDR3 is 14 residues long. Germline-derived CDR1 and CDR2 are SGHNT and YYREEE (reference sequence). The V and J ends lost 4 bases and 0 bases respectively, with 10 bases between them. Written as DNA, the CDR3 is TGTGCCAGCAGCCCCACAGTCTACCAAGAGACCCAGTACTTC. Translating gives CASSPTVYQETQYF.

This clonotype has ten or more counts. This sequence joins TRBV6-5 and TRBJ2-7, with 10 bases that match TRBD2. Germline CDR1 is MNHEY and CDR2 is SVGAGI. J gave up 2 bases and V 1 base, and 8 bases lay outside the gene matches. The CDR3 is made up of 17 amino acids. The CDR3 DNA sequence: TGTGCCAGCAGTTACTTAGCCCTAGCGGGGGACACCTACGAGCAGTACTTC. Protein sequence: CASSYLALAGDTYEQYF.

This clonotype was counted at least ten times. V gene TRBV7-9 combines with J gene TRBJ2-5, with D maybe TRBD1 (6 bases). Trimming took off 2 bases at V and 9 bases at J, with 10 bases between the two ends. This CDR3 spans 12 amino acids. Germline V gives CDR1 SEHNR, CDR2 FQNEAQ (reference sequence). CDR3 nucleotides: TGTGCCAGCAGCTTACAGGGGATGTCCCAGTACTTC. It codes for CASSLQGMSQYF.

The V and J genes are TRBV19 and TRBJ1-3; D call uncertain. The V and J ends lost 7 bases and 0 bases respectively, with 7 bases between them. CDR1 is LNHDA and CDR2 is SQIVND in the germline V gene (reference sequence). This CDR3 is built from 13 residues. This CDR3 is CASTQSSGNTIYF. CDR3 coding DNA: TGTGCCAGTACACAGAGCTCTGGAAACACCATATATTTT.

This CDR3 reads CASSDRSQETQYF. The DNA for the CDR3 is TGTGCCAGCAGCGATAGGTCCCAAGAGACCCAGTACTTC. The V gene is TRBV7-8, the J gene TRBJ2-5, with D uncertain. Germline V gives CDR1 SGHVS, CDR2 FQNEAQ. There are 13 residues in the CDR3. Trimming pared 5 bases from V and 1 base from J, leaving 8 bases between.

The rearrangement uses TRBV7-6 and TRBJ2-5, with a possible D match to TRBD1 (6 bases). Trimming took 2 bases from V and 0 from J, leaving 10 bases between them. CDR1 is SGHVS, CDR2 FNYEAQ, per germline. The CDR3 has 15 residues. The CDR3, as DNA: TGTGCCAGCAGCTTAAGTGGGACAAACCAAGAGACCCAGTACTTC. Translating gives CASSLSGTNQETQYF.

The rearrangement links TRBV27 to TRBJ2-7; D remains unclear. This CDR3 comprises 14 residues. The germline V gene has CDR1 MNHEY and CDR2 SMNVEV (reference sequence). V gave up 3 bases and J gave up 1 base, with 10 bases separating them. CDR3 nucleotides: TGTGCCAGCAGTTTTTCCAGGCGGTCCTACGAGCAGTACTTC. This gives the protein CASSFSRRSYEQYF.

The table lists this clonotype with many counts. The chain employs TRBV20-1 and TRBJ2-7; 9 bases are shared with TRBD1. CDR1 is DFQATT, CDR2 SNEGSKA, per germline (reference sequence). CDR3 size: 13 residues. The J segment lost 2 bases and the V segment lost 6 bases, leaving 5 bases of the junction unmatched. This chain's CDR3 is CSAVRDRAYEQYF. The CDR3 DNA reads TGCAGTGCCGTCCGGGACAGGGCCTACGAGCAGTACTTC.

The V and J genes are TRBV19 and TRBJ2-3; 7 bases match TRBD2. Trimming at V came to 4 bases and at J to 4 bases, leaving 5 bases not matched to a gene. The CDR3 spans 14 residues. Germline lookup yields CDR1 LNHDA and CDR2 SQIVND (reference sequence). The CDR3 loop reads CASSTSTSPDTQYF. Written as DNA, the CDR3 is TGTGCCAGTAGTACCTCGACTAGCCCAGATACGCAGTATTTT. The whole variable domain, remainder taken from reference TRBV19 and TRBJ2-3, is DGGITQSPKYLFRKEGQNVTLSCEQNLNHDAMYWYRQDPGQGLRLIYYSQIVNDFQKGDIAEGYSVSREKKESFPLTVTSAQKNPTAFYLCASSTSTSPDTQYFGPGTRLTVL.